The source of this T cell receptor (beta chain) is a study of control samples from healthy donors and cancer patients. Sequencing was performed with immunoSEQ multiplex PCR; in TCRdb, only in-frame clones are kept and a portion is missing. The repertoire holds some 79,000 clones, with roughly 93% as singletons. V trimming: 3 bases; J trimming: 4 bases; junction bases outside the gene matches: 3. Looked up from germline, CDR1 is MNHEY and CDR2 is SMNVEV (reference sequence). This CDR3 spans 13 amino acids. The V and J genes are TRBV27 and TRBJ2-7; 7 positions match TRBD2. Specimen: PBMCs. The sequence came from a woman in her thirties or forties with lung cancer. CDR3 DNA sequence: TGTGCCAGCAGTTTCGGGGGGATGTACGAGCAGTACTTC. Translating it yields CASSFGGMYEQYF.